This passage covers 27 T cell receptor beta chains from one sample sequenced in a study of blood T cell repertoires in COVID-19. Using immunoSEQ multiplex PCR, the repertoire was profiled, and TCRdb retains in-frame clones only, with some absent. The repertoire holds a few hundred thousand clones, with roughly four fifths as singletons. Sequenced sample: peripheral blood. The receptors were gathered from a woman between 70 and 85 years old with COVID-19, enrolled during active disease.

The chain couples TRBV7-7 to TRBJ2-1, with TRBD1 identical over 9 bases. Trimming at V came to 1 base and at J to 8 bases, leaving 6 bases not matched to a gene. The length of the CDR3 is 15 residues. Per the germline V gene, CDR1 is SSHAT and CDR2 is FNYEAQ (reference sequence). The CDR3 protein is CASSLDGTGNDEQFF. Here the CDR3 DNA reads TGTGCCAGCAGCTTAGATGGGACAGGGAACGATGAGCAGTTCTTC.

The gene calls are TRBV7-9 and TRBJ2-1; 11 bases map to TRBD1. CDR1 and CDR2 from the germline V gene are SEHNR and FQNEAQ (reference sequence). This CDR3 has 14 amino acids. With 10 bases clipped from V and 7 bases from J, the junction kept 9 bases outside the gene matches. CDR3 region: CATIRTGGINEQFF. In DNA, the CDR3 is TGTGCCACCATAAGGACAGGGGGCATAAATGAGCAGTTCTTC.

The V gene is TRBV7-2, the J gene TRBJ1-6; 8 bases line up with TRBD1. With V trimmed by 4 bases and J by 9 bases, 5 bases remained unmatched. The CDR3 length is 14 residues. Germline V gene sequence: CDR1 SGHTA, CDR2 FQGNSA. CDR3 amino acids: CASSSSGGSSPLHF. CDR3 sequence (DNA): TGTGCCAGCAGCTCTTCAGGGGGCTCTTCACCCCTCCACTTT.

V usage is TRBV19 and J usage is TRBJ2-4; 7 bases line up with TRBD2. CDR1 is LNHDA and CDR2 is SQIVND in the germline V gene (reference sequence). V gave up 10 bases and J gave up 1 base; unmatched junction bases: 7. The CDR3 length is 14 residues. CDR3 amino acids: CATRGVLAKNIQYF. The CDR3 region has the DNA TGTGCCACCCGGGGGGTCCTCGCCAAAAACATTCAGTACTTC.

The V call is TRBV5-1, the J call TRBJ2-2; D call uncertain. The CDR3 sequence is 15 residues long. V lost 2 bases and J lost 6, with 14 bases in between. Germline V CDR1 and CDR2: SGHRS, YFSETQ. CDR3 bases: TGCGCCAGCAGCTTAGGTAGCAGTTTCTCCGGGGAGCTGTTTTTT. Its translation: CASSLGSSFSGELFF.

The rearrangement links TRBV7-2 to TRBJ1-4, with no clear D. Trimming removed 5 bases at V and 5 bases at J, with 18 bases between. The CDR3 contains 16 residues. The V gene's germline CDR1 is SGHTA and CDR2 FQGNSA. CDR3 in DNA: TGTGCCAGCAGCCCCGAGGTGGTCAGTACAAATGAAAAACTGTTTTTT. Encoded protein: CASSPEVVSTNEKLFF.

As DNA, the CDR3 is TGTGCCATCAGTGAGACCCAGCGGGAGAGTTCCCGGGAGCTGTTTTTT. This gives the protein CAISETQRESSRELFF. This rearrangement joins TRBV10-3 to TRBJ2-2; 8 nucleotides agree with TRBD2. Looked up from germline, CDR1 is ENHRY and CDR2 is SYGVKD. CDR3 size: 16 residues. J gave up 9 bases and V 2 bases, and 11 bases lay outside the gene matches.

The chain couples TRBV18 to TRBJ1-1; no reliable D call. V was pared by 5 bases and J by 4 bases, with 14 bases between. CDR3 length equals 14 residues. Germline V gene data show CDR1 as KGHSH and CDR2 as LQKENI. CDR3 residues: CASSNHMLGTEAFF. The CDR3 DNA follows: TGTGCCAGCTCAAATCATATGCTAGGCACTGAAGCTTTCTTT.

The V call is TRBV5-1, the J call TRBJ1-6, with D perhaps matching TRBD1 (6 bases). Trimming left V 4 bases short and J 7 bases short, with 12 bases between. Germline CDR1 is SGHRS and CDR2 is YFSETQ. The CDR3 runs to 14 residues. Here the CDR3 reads CASSLTGPNSPLHF. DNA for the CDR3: TGCGCCAGCAGCCTGACAGGTCCCAATTCACCCCTCCACTTT.

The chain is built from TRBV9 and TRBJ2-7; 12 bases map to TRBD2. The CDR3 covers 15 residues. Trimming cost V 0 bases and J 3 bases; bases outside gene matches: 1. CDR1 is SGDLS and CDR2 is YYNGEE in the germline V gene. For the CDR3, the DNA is TGTGCCAGCAGCGTAGGGACTAGCGGGGACTACGAGCAGTACTTC. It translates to CASSVGTSGDYEQYF.

The CDR3 protein is CATSDYGTGGSYEQYF. The CDR3 nucleotides read TGTGCCACCAGTGACTACGGGACAGGCGGCTCCTACGAGCAGTACTTC. V is TRBV24-1 and J is TRBJ2-7, with 8 bases aligning to TRBD1. With 4 bases clipped from V and 0 bases from J, the junction kept 7 bases outside the gene matches. The CDR3 spans 16 residues. Germline V CDR1 and CDR2: KGHDR, SFDVKD.

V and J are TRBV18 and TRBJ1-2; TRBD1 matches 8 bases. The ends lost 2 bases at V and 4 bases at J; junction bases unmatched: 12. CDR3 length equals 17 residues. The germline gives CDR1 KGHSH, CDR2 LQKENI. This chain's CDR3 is CASSPLNDRTGTYGYTF. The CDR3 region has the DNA TGTGCCAGCTCACCATTAAACGACCGGACAGGGACCTATGGCTACACCTTC.

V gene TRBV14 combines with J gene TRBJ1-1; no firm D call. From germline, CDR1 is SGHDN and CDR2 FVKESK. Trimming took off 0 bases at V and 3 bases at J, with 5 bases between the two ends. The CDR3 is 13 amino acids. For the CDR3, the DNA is TGTGCCAGCAGCCAAGATCTGTACACTGAAGCTTTCTTT. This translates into CASSQDLYTEAFF.

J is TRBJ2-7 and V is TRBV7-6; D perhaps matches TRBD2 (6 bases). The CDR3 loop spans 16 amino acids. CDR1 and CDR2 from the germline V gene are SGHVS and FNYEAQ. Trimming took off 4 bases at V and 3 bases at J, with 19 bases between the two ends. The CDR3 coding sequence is TGTGCCAGCAGCTATTATCCCCAGCGGGCATTCTACGAGCAGTACTTC. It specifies CASSYYPQRAFYEQYF.

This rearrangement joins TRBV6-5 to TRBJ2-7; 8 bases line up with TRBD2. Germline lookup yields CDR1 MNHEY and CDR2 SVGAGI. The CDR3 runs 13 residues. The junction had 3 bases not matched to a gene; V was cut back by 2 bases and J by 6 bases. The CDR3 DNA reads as TGTGCCAGCAGTTACCAAGCGGGAGTCGAGCAGTACTTC. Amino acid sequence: CASSYQAGVEQYF.

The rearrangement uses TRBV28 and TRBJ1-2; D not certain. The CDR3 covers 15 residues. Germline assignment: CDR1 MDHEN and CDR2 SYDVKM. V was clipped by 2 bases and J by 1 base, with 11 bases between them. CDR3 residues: CASSLLPDLNYGYTF. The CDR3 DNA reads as TGTGCCAGCAGTTTACTCCCAGATCTTAACTATGGCTACACCTTC.

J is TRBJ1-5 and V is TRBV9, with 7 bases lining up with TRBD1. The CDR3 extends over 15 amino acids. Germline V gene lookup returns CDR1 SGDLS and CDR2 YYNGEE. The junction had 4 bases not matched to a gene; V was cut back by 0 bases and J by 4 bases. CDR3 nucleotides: TGTGCCAGCAGCGTAGAGGGACAGAGAAATCAGCCCCAGCATTTT. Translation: CASSVEGQRNQPQHF.

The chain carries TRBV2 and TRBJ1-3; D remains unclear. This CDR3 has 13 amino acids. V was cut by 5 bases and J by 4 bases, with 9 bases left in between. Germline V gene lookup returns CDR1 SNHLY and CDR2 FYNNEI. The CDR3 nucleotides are TGTGCCAGCAGTCTAGCCAACGGAAACACCATATATTTT. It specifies CASSLANGNTIYF. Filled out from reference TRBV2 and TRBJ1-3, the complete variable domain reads EPEVTQTPSHQVTQMGQEVILRCVPISNHLYFYWYRQILGQKVEFLVSFYNNEISEKSEIFDDQFSVERPDGSNFTLKIRSTKLEDSAMYFCASSLANGNTIYFGEGSWLTVV.

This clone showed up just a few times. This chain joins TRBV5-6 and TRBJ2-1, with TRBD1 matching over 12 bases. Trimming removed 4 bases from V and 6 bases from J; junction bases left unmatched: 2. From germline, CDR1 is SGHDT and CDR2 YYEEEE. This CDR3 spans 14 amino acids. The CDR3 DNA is TGTGCCAGCAGCGCGGGACAGGGGGCCAATGAGCAGTTCTTC. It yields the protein CASSAGQGANEQFF.

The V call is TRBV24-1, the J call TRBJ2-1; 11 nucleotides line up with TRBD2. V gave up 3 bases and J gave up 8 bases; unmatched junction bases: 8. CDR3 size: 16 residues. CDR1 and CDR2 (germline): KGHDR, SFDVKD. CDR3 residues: CATSDSIAGGRDEQFF. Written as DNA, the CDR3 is TGTGCCACCAGTGATAGTATAGCGGGAGGGAGGGATGAGCAGTTCTTC.

DNA for the CDR3: TGCGCCAGCAGCTTACCTAGCGCTGAGGGGACCGGGGAGCTGTTTTTT. Protein: CASSLPSAEGTGELFF. The gene calls are TRBV5-1 and TRBJ2-2, with D tentatively TRBD2 (6 bases). The V gene lost 2 bases and the J gene lost 5 bases, with 16 bases spanning the gap. The CDR3 covers 16 residues. CDR1 SGHRS and CDR2 YFSETQ come from the germline V gene.

This CDR3 is CASSVGGSQETQYF. CDR3 in DNA: TGTGCCAGCAGCGTCGGAGGGAGCCAAGAGACCCAGTACTTC. This rearrangement joins TRBV5-4 to TRBJ2-5, with a tentative D call TRBD2 (6 bases). Trimming removed 4 bases from V and 1 base from J, with 11 bases in between. The length of the CDR3 is 14 residues. Germline values: CDR1 SGHNT, CDR2 YYREEE (reference sequence).

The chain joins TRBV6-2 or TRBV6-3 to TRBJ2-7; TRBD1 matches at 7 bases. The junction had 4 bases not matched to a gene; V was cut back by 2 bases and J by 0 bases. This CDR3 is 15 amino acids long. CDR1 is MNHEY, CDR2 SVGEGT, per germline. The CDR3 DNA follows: TGTGCCAGCAGTTACCAACAGGGGATCTCCTACGAGCAGTACTTC. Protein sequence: CASSYQQGISYEQYF.

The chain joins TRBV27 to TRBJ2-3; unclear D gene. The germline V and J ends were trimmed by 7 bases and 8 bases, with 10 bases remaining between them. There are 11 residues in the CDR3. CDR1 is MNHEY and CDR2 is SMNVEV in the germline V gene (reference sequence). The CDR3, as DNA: TGTGCCAGCATCGGAGTGCGTACGCAGTATTTT. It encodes CASIGVRTQYF.

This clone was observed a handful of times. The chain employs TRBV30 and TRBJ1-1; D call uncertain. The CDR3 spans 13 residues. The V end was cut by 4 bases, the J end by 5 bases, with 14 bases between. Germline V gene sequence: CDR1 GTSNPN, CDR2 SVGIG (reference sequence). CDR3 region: CAWNNRGRTEAFF. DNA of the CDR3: TGTGCCTGGAACAATCGGGGAAGGACTGAAGCTTTCTTT.

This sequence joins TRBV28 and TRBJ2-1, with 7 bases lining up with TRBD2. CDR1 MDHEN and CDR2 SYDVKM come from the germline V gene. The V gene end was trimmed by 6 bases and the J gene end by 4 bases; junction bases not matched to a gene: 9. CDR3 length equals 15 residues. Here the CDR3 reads CASRLAGGTYNEQFF. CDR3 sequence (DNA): TGTGCCAGCAGGTTAGCGGGCGGTACTTACAATGAGCAGTTCTTC.

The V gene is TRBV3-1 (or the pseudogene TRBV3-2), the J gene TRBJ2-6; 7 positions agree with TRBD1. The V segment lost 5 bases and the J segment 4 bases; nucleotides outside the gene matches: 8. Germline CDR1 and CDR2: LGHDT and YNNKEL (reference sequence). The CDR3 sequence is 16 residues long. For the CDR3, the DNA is TGTGCCAGCAGCATCGAGACAGGGCTCGGGGCCAACGTCCTGACTTTC. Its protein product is CASSIETGLGANVLTF.